Presented here are 13 T cell receptor beta chains from one specimen sequenced in a study. TCRdb reanalysed the RT-PCR reads using MiXCR and keeps one entry per CDR3 protein. The table includes approximately 720,000 distinct CDR3 sequences, over 12% detected once. Specimen: memory CD4+ T cells from blood. These receptors were taken from a female donor in good health, serving as a healthy control.

There are many counts of this clonotype. This chain connects TRBV12-3 or TRBV12-4 to TRBJ2-3; 7 nucleotides align to TRBD1. The V and J ends lost 5 bases and 2 bases, in that order; junction bases with no gene match: 4. This CDR3 has 14 residues. The CDR3 DNA reads as TGTGCCAGCAGTCCGGGACAGTTCACAGATACGCAGTATTTT. Amino acid sequence: CASSPGQFTDTQYF.

This clonotype was seen a few times. V is TRBV7-8 and J is TRBJ2-3; D is ambiguous. The CDR3 has 14 amino acids. In germline, CDR1 is SGHVS, CDR2 FQNEAQ. Trimming cost V 5 bases and J 2 bases, with 11 bases left between them. As DNA, the CDR3 is TGTGCCAGCAGCGCCCGGTTCCCCACAGATACGCAGTATTTT. This translates into CASSARFPTDTQYF.

V gene TRBV28 combines with J gene TRBJ1-2, with a possible D match to TRBD1 (5 bases). The CDR3 spans 12 residues. V was shortened by 8 bases and J by 2 bases, with 9 bases between the two germline ends. Germline values: CDR1 MDHEN, CDR2 SYDVKM. The CDR3 nucleotides read TGTGCCAGCGTGAGACAGAACTATGGCTACACCTTC. Amino acids: CASVRQNYGYTF.

In its sample, this clonotype was seen many times. The V gene is TRBV9, the J gene TRBJ2-5; D might be TRBD2 (6 bases). Trimming removed 0 bases at V and 3 bases at J, with 9 bases between. CDR3 length: 14 residues. Per germline, CDR1 SGDLS and CDR2 YYNGEE. Written as DNA, the CDR3 is TGTGCCAGCAGCGTAGCAGAGCGGGAAGAGACCCAGTACTTC. It encodes CASSVAEREETQYF.

This clonotype came up a few times. The chain couples TRBV12-3 or TRBV12-4 to TRBJ2-1; D possibly corresponds to TRBD2 (5 bases). The CDR3 runs to 18 residues. V was trimmed by 0 bases and J by 4 bases, leaving 19 bases between them. CDR3 amino acids: CASSLAPGTRVRYNEQFF. The CDR3 nucleotides read TGTGCCAGCAGTTTAGCGCCCGGAACGCGGGTTAGATACAATGAGCAGTTCTTC.

This chain links TRBV6-1 with TRBJ2-2; 9 bases fit TRBD1. The CDR3 covers 17 residues. CDR1 and CDR2 from the germline V gene are MNHNS and SASEGT. The ends lost 3 bases at V and 0 bases at J; junction bases unmatched: 5. In DNA, the CDR3 is TGTGCCAGCAGTGAGGAGAGACAGGGGGCGAACACCGGGGAGCTGTTTTTT. This translates into CASSEERQGANTGELFF.

This clonotype has only a few counts. The chain uses TRBV15 and TRBJ1-1, with D tentatively TRBD1 (5 bases). The germline V gene has CDR1 LNHNV and CDR2 YYDKDF (reference sequence). V gave up 0 bases and J gave up 7 bases, with 6 bases separating them. The CDR3 length is 12 residues. The CDR3 spells CATSRDDSEAFF. CDR3 nucleotides: TGTGCCACCAGCAGAGACGACAGTGAAGCTTTCTTT.

The rearrangement joins TRBV7-2 to TRBJ2-3; D remains ambiguous. With 2 bases removed from V and 3 bases from J, the gap between germline ends came to 12 bases. The CDR3 spans 15 residues. Germline loops: CDR1 SGHTA, CDR2 FQGNSA. The CDR3, as DNA: TGTGCCAGCAGCTTATGGTTCCGGAATACAGATACGCAGTATTTT. It codes for CASSLWFRNTDTQYF.

Worth noting for this clonotype: A much larger clone is a single base away; this may be a read error. The gene calls are TRBV12-3 or TRBV12-4 and TRBJ2-2; D is possibly TRBD1 or TRBD2 (5 bases each). Trimming pared 6 bases from V and 8 bases from J, leaving 22 bases between. This CDR3 region has 16 residues. This CDR3 is CASSTGTEGITGELFF. Here the CDR3 DNA reads TGTGCCAGCAGCACCGGGACGGAAGGCATCACGGGGGAGCTGTTTTTT.

Only a few counts were recorded for this clonotype. The chain combines TRBV6-2 or TRBV6-3 with TRBJ2-3; tentatively, D is TRBD1 (6 bases). This CDR3 spans 16 amino acids. Trimming pared 2 bases from V and 6 bases from J, leaving 18 bases between. Germline V gene lookup returns CDR1 MNHEY and CDR2 SVGEGT. The CDR3 loop reads CASSYDSGTMADTQYF. The CDR3 DNA reads as TGTGCCAGCAGTTACGATAGTGGGACAATGGCCGATACGCAGTATTTT.

The chain combines TRBV28 with TRBJ1-2; 11 bases align to TRBD1. V lost 4 bases to trimming and J lost 1 base; unmatched junction nucleotides: 17. Germline V gene sequence: CDR1 MDHEN, CDR2 SYDVKM. This CDR3 spans 20 amino acids. The CDR3 loop is CASSSQWDRGFGWGNYGYTF. The DNA of the CDR3 is TGTGCCAGCAGTTCGCAATGGGACAGGGGGTTCGGCTGGGGTAACTATGGCTACACCTTC.

The chain joins TRBV9 to TRBJ1-3; D call uncertain. The CDR3 consists of 15 residues. Deletions cut 0 bases from V and 2 bases from J, with 9 bases between. Per the germline V gene, CDR1 is SGDLS and CDR2 is YYNGEE. CDR3 protein: CASSVENSPGNTIYF. In nucleotides, the CDR3 is TGTGCCAGCAGCGTAGAGAACTCGCCTGGAAACACCATATATTTT.

A few counts support this clonotype. The chain links TRBV7-9 to TRBJ2-7, with D perhaps being TRBD1 or TRBD2 (5 bases each). Trimming took 5 bases from V and 0 from J, leaving 11 bases between them. This CDR3 has 14 amino acids. CDR1 and CDR2 (germline): SEHNR, FQNEAQ (reference sequence). CDR3 bases: TGTGCCAGCAGCGCCAGGGAGAGCTCCTACGAGCAGTACTTC. Residues: CASSARESSYEQYF. The full variable domain, completed using reference TRBV7-9 and TRBJ2-7, is DTGVSQNPRHKITKRGQNVTFRCDPISEHNRLYWYRQTLGQGPEFLTYFQNEAQLEKSRLLSDRFSAERPKGSFSTLEIQRTEQGDSAMYLCASSARESSYEQYFGPGTRLTVT.